The rows below give T cell receptor beta chains drawn from one sample of a study of blood T cell repertoires in COVID-19. Generated by immunoSEQ multiplex PCR, the TCRdb table keeps only in-frame clones and is missing some. This sample has some 110,000 clones, with approximately 80% found just once. What was sequenced was peripheral blood. These receptors all stem from a woman aged 55-70 years with acute or convalescent COVID-19. Each CDR3 is given without its conserved first and last residue. Fields, in order: CDR3 length, V gene, J gene, CDR3 protein.

>12|TRBV5-4|TRBJ2-7
ASSLAGGPYEQY
>13|TRBV5-1|TRBJ1-1
ASGQQGMENTEAF
>11|TRBV29-1|TRBJ1-1
SVDRDGGDEAF
>13|TRBV6-5|TRBJ2-5
ASSSPGQTKETQY
>12|TRBV3-1/TRBV3-2|TRBJ1-1
ASSQDPDIGGAF
>12|TRBV11-2|TRBJ1-2
ASSLDRASYGYT
>12|TRBV7-9|TRBJ1-5
ASSLDPNYQPQH
>11|TRBV5-4|TRBJ1-1
ASSRDRATEAF
>14|TRBV5-1|TRBJ2-5
ASSFLTSGSGETQY
>13|TRBV7-9|TRBJ1-2
ASSPGSTRGYGYT
>11|TRBV6-5|TRBJ2-3
ASSYRVADTQY
>12|TRBV5-4|TRBJ1-1
ASSLDFGSTEAF
>14|TRBV3-1/TRBV3-2|TRBJ2-1
ASSHTAGGSRIEQF
>13|TRBV10-2|TRBJ1-1
ASKTTGTGNTEAF
>12|TRBV19|TRBJ1-1
ASSGRSGDTEAF
>13|TRBV2|TRBJ1-5
ASSGTGISNQPQH
>12|TRBV15|TRBJ2-7
ATSATRGPYEQY
>10|TRBV12-3/TRBV12-4|TRBJ1-2
ASSPGGNGYT
>15|TRBV12-5|TRBJ1-3
ASGLVIQRQSGNTIY
>15|TRBV18|TRBJ2-2
ASSLYRDGAVTGELF
>12|TRBV6-1|TRBJ1-2
ASSDRRGNYGYT
>12|TRBV15|TRBJ1-3
ATRHRGSGNTIY
>14|TRBV5-1|TRBJ2-2
ASSIRDSGNTGELF
>13|TRBV5-1|TRBJ2-5
ASSLVGTSEETQY
>11|TRBV14|TRBJ2-7
ASSQADSYEQY
>15|TRBV2|TRBJ2-1
ASTGSKPASSYNEQF
>13|TRBV29-1|TRBJ2-1
SVASGLASRNEQF
>14|TRBV7-2|TRBJ2-1
ASSQNRDRGRNEQF
>14|TRBV5-1|TRBJ1-2
ASSSGTGVVPHGYT
>12|TRBV20-1|TRBJ2-7
SASWVAGGYEQY
>11|TRBV15|TRBJ1-1
ATSSTGSTEAF
>12|TRBV29-1|TRBJ2-3
SVSGGRGADTQY
>11|TRBV15|TRBJ2-7
ATSSLPGGEQY
>12|TRBV6-6|TRBJ1-1
ASSYGLKNTEAF
>14|TRBV5-1|TRBJ2-3
ASSFGGSPMSDTQY
>13|TRBV6-5|TRBJ2-1
ASIFAGIRGNEQF
>14|TRBV9|TRBJ2-2
ASSSRAGGNTGELF
>13|TRBV2|TRBJ2-7
ASSELGISQDEQY
>12|TRBV18|TRBJ2-5
ASSPGGAQETQY
>14|TRBV6-5|TRBJ2-3
ASSSELAGGRNTQY
>12|TRBV9|TRBJ1-2
ASSVSGGNYGYT
>12|TRBV27|TRBJ1-3
ASSLSTTGNTIY
>12|TRBV5-6|TRBJ1-1
ASNYGLVNTEAF
>12|TRBV5-8|TRBJ2-4
ASSLVITGNIQY
>15|TRBV5-8|TRBJ2-7
ASSPGLAGGLTYEQY
>12|TRBV10-3|TRBJ2-3
AINRGQSTDTQY
>13|TRBV7-2|TRBJ1-2
ASSPGQGLGLGYT
>11|TRBV2|TRBJ2-7
ASRPPGQGEQY
>12|TRBV7-6|TRBJ2-5
ASTDPSSGETQY
>12|TRBV5-4|TRBJ2-7
ASSRSDLGSEQY
>13|TRBV19|TRBJ1-4
ASSLRDREGGKLF
>11|TRBV2|TRBJ1-2
ASSDRGAGGYT
>15|TRBV11-2|TRBJ1-3
ASSLDRGSTHLNTIY
>13|TRBV5-6|TRBJ1-6
ASSPGKGNWSPLH
>14|TRBV6-1|TRBJ2-5
ASSVYRVRDQETQY
>13|TRBV2|TRBJ2-4
ASSKNTGGDGIQY
>11|TRBV7-2|TRBJ2-3
ASSLGATDTQY
>12|TRBV3-1/TRBV3-2|TRBJ2-7
ASSRAGLIHEQY
>15|TRBV2|TRBJ1-6
ASSEGGASNYNSPLH